This T cell receptor (beta chain) stems from a study of T cell clusters in autoimmune cytopenias. Study context: Healthy control donors averaged around 55 years of age, with a median of 59 years.

This clonotype is classed as medium-sized by frequency. TRB was amplified by touch-down multiplex PCR, primer pools A and B combined. TCRdb reanalyzed the multiplex PCR reads and collapses them to one entry per CDR3 protein, without DNA. The sample includes about 5,000 distinct CDR3 sequences. The V gene's germline CDR1 is LNHNV and CDR2 YYDKDF (reference sequence). The CDR3 covers 16 residues. TRB was amplified from roughly 250 ng of peripheral blood genomic DNA per sample. These data were also filed under a second study, of T cell repertoires in aging, cancer and after chemotherapy. That source notes: Repeat sampling of healthy donors over several months to years showed clear clonal overlap. Across the chemotherapy interval, each cancer cohort showed higher median generation probability, suggesting thymic rebound.

Specimen: peripheral blood. V is TRBV15 and J is TRBJ2-5; the TCRdb D gene call, TRBD2, has no DNA to confirm it. The source of this sequence is a human donor in good health. Here the CDR3 reads CATSRDHPAGGETQYF. The full variable domain, rest sourced from reference TRBV15 and TRBJ2-5, is DAMVIQNPRYQVTQFGKPVTLSCSQTLNHNVMYWYQQKSSQAPKLLFHYYDKDFNNEADTPDNFQSRRPNTSFCFLDIRSPGLGDTAMYLCATSRDHPAGGETQYFGPGTRLLVL.